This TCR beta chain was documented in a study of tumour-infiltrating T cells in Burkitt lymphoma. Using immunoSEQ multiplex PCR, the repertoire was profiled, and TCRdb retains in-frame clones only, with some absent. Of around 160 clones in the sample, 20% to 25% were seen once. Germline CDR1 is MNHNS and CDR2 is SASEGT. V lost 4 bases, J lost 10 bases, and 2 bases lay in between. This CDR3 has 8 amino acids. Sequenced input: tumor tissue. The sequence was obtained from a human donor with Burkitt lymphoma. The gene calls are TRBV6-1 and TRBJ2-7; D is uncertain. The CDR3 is CASSGQYF. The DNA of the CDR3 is TGTGCCAGCAGTGGACAGTACTTC.